This entry lists 8 T cell receptor beta chains sequenced from one sample in a study of post-analysis software for immune sequencing data. Their target antigens are unknown. Study outcomes and limitations: Four to six TRBV segments, including TRBV5-6, TRBV5-1 and TRBV20-1, were more frequent in patients than controls.

The TCR beta cDNA libraries contained unique molecular identifiers. In TCRdb, the PCR reads were re-called with MiXCR into one record per CDR3 protein. The sample lists about 200,000 distinct CDR3 sequences; 29% were seen once. Sequenced: blood. The origin of the receptors is a girl between 2 and 17 years old with multiple sclerosis.

This clonotype was counted many times. The chain joins TRBV13 to TRBJ2-7, with 8 bases that match TRBD1. CDR1 and CDR2 from the germline V gene are PRHDT and FYEKMQ (reference sequence). The CDR3 is made up of 15 amino acids. The J segment lost 0 bases and the V segment lost 5 bases, leaving 6 bases of the junction unmatched. The CDR3 DNA sequence: TGTGCCAGCAGCGGCCGGGACAGGTACTCCTACGAGCAGTACTTC. This translates into CASSGRDRYSYEQYF.

This clonotype was counted between two and nine times. The J gene is TRBJ1-1, the V gene TRBV3-1, with TRBD1 matching 10 bases. CDR3 length equals 18 residues. Trimming at V came to 4 bases and at J to 1 base, leaving 12 bases not matched to a gene. Looked up from germline, CDR1 is LGHDT and CDR2 is YNNKEL (reference sequence). CDR3 sequence (DNA): TGTGCCAGCAGCCTCCGGGACAGGGGATCCAGGGCGAACACTGAAGCTTTCTTT. Amino acid sequence: CASSLRDRGSRANTEAFF. Full variable domain (outside the CDR3, taken from reference TRBV3-1 and TRBJ1-1): DTAVSQTPKYLVTQMGNDKSIKCEQNLGHDTMYWYKQDSKKFLKIMFSYNNKELIINETVPNRFSPKSPDKAHLNLHINSLELGDSAVYFCASSLRDRGSRANTEAFFGQGTRLTVV.

This clonotype was seen a few times. The genes are TRBV20-1 and TRBJ2-2; TRBD1 aligns across 10 bases. V lost 0 bases to trimming and J lost 5 bases; unmatched junction nucleotides: 3. Germline V gene lookup returns CDR1 DFQATT and CDR2 SNEGSKA (reference sequence). The CDR3 has 15 residues. The CDR3 protein is CSARDGQGDTGELFF. The CDR3 nucleotides are TGCAGTGCTAGAGACGGACAGGGGGATACCGGGGAGCTGTTTTTT.

This clonotype was detected many times. The chain is built from TRBV27 and TRBJ1-2; D gene unclear. V dropped 6 bases and J dropped 8 bases, with 13 bases sitting between them. The CDR3 length is 12 residues. Germline CDR1 and CDR2: MNHEY and SMNVEV (reference sequence). DNA for the CDR3: TGTGCCAGCAGGGACCCTGGGCTAGGCTACACCTTC. This encodes CASRDPGLGYTF.

This clonotype was found many times. The CDR3 region is CATSRPGHEQFF. The CDR3 DNA reads as TGTGCCACCAGCAGACCCGGACACGAGCAGTTCTTC. The rearrangement links TRBV15 to TRBJ2-1; TRBD1 is a possible D gene (5 bases). The CDR3 runs to 12 residues. Germline V CDR1 and CDR2: LNHNV, YYDKDF (reference sequence). V was shortened by 2 bases and J by 10 bases, with 9 bases between the two germline ends.

This clonotype has a count of ten or more. The rearrangement joins TRBV3-1 to TRBJ2-7; 10 nucleotides match TRBD2. Germline CDR1 reads LGHDT; CDR2 reads YNNKEL (reference sequence). The V segment lost 0 bases and the J segment 1 base; nucleotides outside the gene matches: 9. The CDR3 has 18 residues. Here the CDR3 DNA reads TGTGCCAGCAGCCAAGAGCTGGAGCGGGGGGGATCGTCCTACGAGCAGTACTTC. Its translation: CASSQELERGGSSYEQYF.

Note on this clonotype: Since a much larger clone is just one base distant, this may be a read error. The CDR3 DNA reads as TGTGCCAGCAGCTTCCCCTCAGCGGGACTAGCTATTCACGAGCAGTACTTC. It codes for CASSFPSAGLAIHEQYF. The chain combines TRBV7-8 with TRBJ2-5; 9 bases align to TRBD2. The better agreement between TRBJ2-7 and the DNA end casts doubt on the J call. Germline V lookup: CDR1 SGHVS, CDR2 FQNEAQ. There are 17 residues in the CDR3.

The gene calls are TRBV9 and TRBJ1-1; 7 nucleotides match TRBD1. V shed 3 bases and J 5 bases; nucleotides not matched to a gene: 10. CDR3 length: 15 residues. CDR1 is SGDLS and CDR2 is YYNGEE in the germline V gene. The CDR3 protein is CASSARDSLDTEAFF. The CDR3 region has the DNA TGTGCCAGCAGCGCCCGGGACAGCCTGGATACTGAAGCTTTCTTT.